The 21 T cell receptor beta chains given below trace back to one sample, sequenced in a study of response to subunit inactivated influenza vaccine. From the RT-PCR reads, TCRdb called clonotypes with MiXCR, one entry per CDR3 protein. There are 400,000 to 550,000 distinct CDR3 sequences in the sample; around 25% occur only once, and approximately 2% lies in the top ten. The specimen was CD4+ T cells sorted from PBMCs, collected 5 to 6 days after vaccination. Receptor source: a man aged 45-65 years who received an inactivated influenza vaccine.

The chain couples TRBV20-1 to TRBJ1-6; D not resolved. V was clipped by 0 bases and J by 6 bases, with 9 bases between them. The CDR3 extends over 14 amino acids. Germline CDR1 and CDR2: DFQATT and SNEGSKA (reference sequence). CDR3 sequence: CSARDGLGNSPLHF. The CDR3 DNA reads as TGCAGTGCTAGAGATGGGTTAGGTAATTCACCCCTCCACTTT.

V is TRBV18 and J is TRBJ1-1; the D is unclear. The CDR3 has 15 amino acids. The V gene's germline CDR1 is KGHSH and CDR2 LQKENI. The V and J ends lost 0 bases and 0 bases respectively, with 8 bases between them. CDR3 coding DNA: TGTGCCAGCTCACCACCGAACACCATGAACACTGAAGCTTTCTTT. Translation: CASSPPNTMNTEAFF.

The gene calls are TRBV12-3 or TRBV12-4 and TRBJ2-5, with TRBD1 matching 8 bases. V shed 4 bases, J shed 9 bases, and the junction held 10 bases outside the gene matches. This CDR3 has 14 residues. This CDR3 is CASSSGTGKMSQYF. The CDR3, as DNA: TGTGCCAGCAGTTCTGGGACAGGTAAAATGTCCCAGTACTTC.

In this sample, this clonotype turned up a few times. The chain joins TRBV12-3 or TRBV12-4 to TRBJ2-7; no firm D call. The CDR3 extends over 15 amino acids. Trimming removed 7 bases at V and 7 bases at J, with 23 bases between. Here the CDR3 reads CASTHRSGAEREQYF. For the CDR3, the DNA is TGTGCCAGCACCCACCGGTCTGGCGCGGAAAGAGAGCAGTACTTC.

This clonotype has just a few counts. The V and J genes are TRBV24-1 and TRBJ2-1; the D gene is possibly TRBD1 (5 bases). Germline V gene sequence: CDR1 KGHDR, CDR2 SFDVKD. The V end was cut by 4 bases, the J end by 12 bases, with 12 bases between. This CDR3 is 12 amino acids long. This CDR3 reads CATSEQGLGQFF. The DNA of the CDR3 is TGTGCCACCAGTGAGCAGGGCCTAGGGCAGTTCTTC.

This clonotype was found a few times. CDR3 nucleotide sequence: TGTGCCAGCAGTTTGAGCGGGAAGGGGAGAGGGCGGACTGAAGCTTTCTTT. Protein: CASSLSGKGRGRTEAFF. The genes are TRBV12-3 or TRBV12-4 and TRBJ1-1; D is perhaps TRBD1 (5 bases). CDR3 length: 17 residues. V was cut by 3 bases and J by 5 bases, with 22 bases left in between.

The table lists this clonotype with a few counts. The J gene is TRBJ1-1, the V gene TRBV20-1; D uncertain. Germline CDR1 reads DFQATT; CDR2 reads SNEGSKA (reference sequence). V lost 1 base and J lost 7, with 10 bases in between. The CDR3 runs to 12 residues. Here the CDR3 reads CSARGRGIEAFF. The CDR3 nucleotides are TGCAGTGCTAGAGGTAGAGGTATTGAAGCTTTCTTT.

This clonotype was seen more than once but under ten times. The chain recombines TRBV20-1 with TRBJ1-2; D unclear. CDR1 is DFQATT, CDR2 SNEGSKA, per germline (reference sequence). CDR3 length equals 14 residues. V was shortened by 3 bases and J by 6 bases, with 17 bases between the two germline ends. CDR3 bases: TGCAGTGCTAGTTTAGGAGCACGGGTTGATGGCTACACCTTC. As protein: CSASLGARVDGYTF.

The CDR3 DNA is TGCGCCAGCAGCGGGACAGGGGGCCGTTCACCCCTCCACTTT. It codes for CASSGTGGRSPLHF. This chain joins TRBV10-2 and TRBJ1-6, with 12 bases lining up with TRBD1. The junction had 3 bases not matched to a gene; V was cut back by 6 bases and J by 9 bases. The CDR3 runs to 14 residues. Germline V CDR1 and CDR2: WSHSY, SAAADI.

The chain has TRBV18 and TRBJ2-2, with 9 bases aligning to TRBD1. With V trimmed by 4 bases and J by 7 bases, 10 bases remained unmatched. This CDR3 spans 16 amino acids. Germline-derived CDR1 and CDR2 are KGHSH and LQKENI. For the CDR3, the DNA is TGTGCCAGCTCACACGGACAGGGGACAGTTGGCGGGGAGCTGTTTTTT. Translation gives CASSHGQGTVGGELFF. The full variable domain, its missing parts supplied by reference TRBV18 and TRBJ2-2, is NAGVMQNPRHLVRRRGQEARLRCSPMKGHSHVYWYRQLPEEGLKFMVYLQKENIIDESGMPKERFSAEFPKEGPSILRIQQVVRGDSAAYFCASSHGQGTVGGELFFGEGSRLTVL.

This rearrangement joins TRBV20-1 to TRBJ2-1; D ambiguous. Germline V gives CDR1 DFQATT, CDR2 SNEGSKA (reference sequence). This CDR3 is 10 amino acids long. Trimming took off 6 bases at V and 9 bases at J, with 9 bases between the two ends. DNA for the CDR3: TGCAGTGCCCACCGCAGTGAGCAGTTCTTC. Amino acid sequence: CSAHRSEQFF.

This clonotype was picked up a small number of times. The gene calls are TRBV7-2 and TRBJ1-6; D is ambiguous. Trimming left V 0 bases short and J 7 bases short, with 10 bases between. This CDR3 spans 15 amino acids. The germline CDR1 and CDR2 sequences are SGHTA and FQGNSA. This CDR3 reads CASSLAGLENSPLHF. DNA of the CDR3: TGTGCCAGCAGCTTAGCTGGGCTTGAGAATTCACCCCTCCACTTT.

J is TRBJ2-2 and V is TRBV12-3 or TRBV12-4; no clear D gene. Trimming left V 2 bases short and J 4 bases short, with 8 bases between. CDR3 length equals 14 residues. The CDR3 loop reads CASSLSGITGELFF. The CDR3 DNA reads TGTGCCAGCAGTTTATCTGGGATCACCGGGGAGCTGTTTTTT.

V and J are TRBV6-2 or TRBV6-3 and TRBJ1-1; D might be TRBD1 (5 bases). V lost 2 bases and J lost 10, with 14 bases in between. CDR1 MNHEY and CDR2 SVGEGT come from the germline V gene. The CDR3 is 13 residues long. CDR3 coding DNA: TGTGCCAGCAGTTACCAAACAGGTCGAGTAGCTTTCTTT. Translated: CASSYQTGRVAFF.

V gene TRBV7-9 combines with J gene TRBJ1-1; D gene uncertain. This CDR3 region has 14 residues. The ends were cut back, 10 bases at V and 3 bases at J, with 18 bases in the middle. The germline V gene encodes CDR1 SEHNR and CDR2 FQNEAQ (reference sequence). The CDR3 sequence: CATLRARGYTEAFF. In DNA form, the CDR3 reads TGTGCCACCTTGAGGGCTCGAGGGTACACTGAAGCTTTCTTT.

This clonotype appeared a few times. In DNA form, the CDR3 reads TGTGCCAGCAGCTCGGCGGAGGGTAATACGCCCCTCCACTTT. Translating it yields CASSSAEGNTPLHF. V gene TRBV12-3 or TRBV12-4 combines with J gene TRBJ1-6; D unclear. This CDR3 comprises 14 residues. Trimming left V 6 bases short and J 13 bases short, with 19 bases between.

This clonotype showed up just a few times. V usage is TRBV29-1 and J usage is TRBJ2-7, with 9 bases fitting TRBD1. Germline V gene data show CDR1 as SQVTM and CDR2 as ANQGSEA. After removal of 4 bases from V and 3 bases from J, the junction contained 1 base not matched to a gene. The CDR3 covers 12 residues. CDR3 nucleotides: TGCAGCGTTGTGGGACAGGGCTACGAGCAGTACTTC. Translating gives CSVVGQGYEQYF.

V is TRBV29-1 and J is TRBJ2-5; D is possibly TRBD2 (6 bases). CDR1 and CDR2 (germline): SQVTM, ANQGSEA. The V and J ends lost 6 bases and 2 bases respectively, with 19 bases between them. The CDR3 has 15 residues. This CDR3 reads CSVNDGAGRQETQYF. CDR3 sequence (DNA): TGCAGCGTCAACGATGGGGCGGGGAGACAAGAGACCCAGTACTTC.

This clonotype was seen just once. The chain employs TRBV7-8 and TRBJ2-1; D is undetermined. Deletions cut 1 base from V and 8 bases from J, with 15 bases between. The CDR3 spans 15 residues. Germline V gives CDR1 SGHVS, CDR2 FQNEAQ. The CDR3 protein is CASSLVGSLVDEQFF. In DNA, the CDR3 is TGTGCCAGCAGCTTAGTCGGTAGTCTAGTCGATGAGCAGTTCTTC.

This rearrangement joins TRBV7-2 to TRBJ1-2; D uncertain. V was pared by 6 bases and J by 3 bases, with 8 bases between. The CDR3 length is 12 residues. The V gene's germline CDR1 is SGHTA and CDR2 FQGNSA. The CDR3, as DNA: TGTGCCAGCAGACGGAGTCACTATGGCTACACCTTC. Residues: CASRRSHYGYTF.

J is TRBJ1-4 and V is TRBV20-1; D may be TRBD1 (5 bases). V lost 3 bases, J lost 8 bases, and 16 bases lay in between. Germline loops: CDR1 DFQATT, CDR2 SNEGSKA (reference sequence). The CDR3 runs 14 residues. CDR3 nucleotide sequence: TGCAGTGCTAGGAAGACAGTTCCGGAGGAAAAACTGTTTTTT. Translated, it gives CSARKTVPEEKLFF.